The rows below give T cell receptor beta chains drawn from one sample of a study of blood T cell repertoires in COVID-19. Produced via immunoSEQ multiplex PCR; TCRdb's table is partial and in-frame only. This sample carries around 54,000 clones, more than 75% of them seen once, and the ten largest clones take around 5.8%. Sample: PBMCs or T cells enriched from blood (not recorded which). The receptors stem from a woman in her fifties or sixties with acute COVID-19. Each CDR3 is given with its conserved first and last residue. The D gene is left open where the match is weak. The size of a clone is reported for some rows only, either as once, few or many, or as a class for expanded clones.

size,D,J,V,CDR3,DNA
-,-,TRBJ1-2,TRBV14,CASSPLGHETNYGYTF,TGTGCCAGCAGCCCCCTCGGACACGAGACTAACTATGGCTACACCTTC
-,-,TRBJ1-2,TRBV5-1,CASNTGSPEYGYTF,TGCGCCAGCAATACGGGGTCGCCTGAGTATGGCTACACCTTC
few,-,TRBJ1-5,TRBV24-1,CATSSNNQPQHF,TGTGCCACCAGTTCTAACAATCAGCCCCAGCATTTT
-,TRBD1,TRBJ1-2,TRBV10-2,CASSAGQANYGYTF,TGCGCCAGCAGTGCGGGACAGGCCAACTATGGCTACACCTTC
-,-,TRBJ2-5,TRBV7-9,CASSLWAGHQETQYF,TGTGCCAGCAGCCTATGGGCAGGGCACCAAGAGACCCAGTACTTC
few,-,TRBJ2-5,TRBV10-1,CASSLYGGGETQYF,TGCGCCAGCTCCCTCTACGGGGGTGGGGAGACCCAGTACTTC
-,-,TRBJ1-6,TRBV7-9,CASSLGGSLNSPLHF,TGTGCCAGCAGCTTAGGAGGCAGTCTGAATTCACCCCTCCACTTT
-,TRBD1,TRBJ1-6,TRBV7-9,CASSLAGTDNSPLHF,TGTGCCAGCAGCTTAGCCGGGACAGATAATTCACCCCTCCACTTT
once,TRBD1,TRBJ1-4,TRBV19,CASRGTGVEKLFF,TGTGCCAGTAGGGGGACAGGGGTGGAAAAACTGTTTTTT
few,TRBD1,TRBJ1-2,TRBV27,CASRGQATNYGYTF,TGTGCCAGCAGGGGACAGGCCACTAACTATGGCTACACCTTC
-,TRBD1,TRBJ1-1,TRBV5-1,CASMYGQGNTEAFF,TGCGCCAGCATGTACGGACAGGGGAACACTGAAGCTTTCTTT
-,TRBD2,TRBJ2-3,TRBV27,CASSLLGASGGTPPTTQYF,TGTGCCAGCAGTTTACTCGGCGCTAGCGGGGGAACCCCCCCCACGACGCAGTATTTT
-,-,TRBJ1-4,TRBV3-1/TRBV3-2,CASSQGGGGEKLFF,TGTGCCAGCAGCCAAGGCGGGGGCGGTGAAAAACTGTTTTTT
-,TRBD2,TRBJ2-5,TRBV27,CASSYLSGTSGGAKETQYF,TGTGCCAGCAGCTACTTATCTGGGACTAGCGGGGGGGCGAAAGAGACCCAGTACTTC
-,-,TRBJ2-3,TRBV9,CASSGAGSTDTQYF,TGTGCCAGCAGCGGGGCCGGAAGCACAGATACGCAGTATTTT
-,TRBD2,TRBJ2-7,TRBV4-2,CASSQVGLAGQGGNEQYF,TGTGCCAGCAGCCAAGTTGGGCTAGCGGGGCAGGGGGGGAACGAGCAGTACTTC